The next 24 T cell receptor beta chains were all read from a single sample in a study of monozygotic twins with cystic fibrosis. Method: immunoSEQ multiplex PCR; TCRdb's copy keeps in-frame clones and lacks some. Of 30,000 to 35,000 clones listed, approximately 67% are singletons. Material: blood. The receptors derive from a girl between 5 and 17 years old with cystic fibrosis.

This clone was counted a few times. This CDR3 is CASSGQGAGYEQYF. CDR3 in DNA: TGTGCCAGCAGTGGGCAGGGGGCGGGCTACGAGCAGTACTTC. The chain uses TRBV2 and TRBJ2-7, with 8 bases aligning to TRBD1. The CDR3 has 14 amino acids. Germline assignment: CDR1 SNHLY and CDR2 FYNNEI. J was trimmed by 3 bases and V by 4 bases; bases with no gene match: 5.

This chain links TRBV9 with TRBJ2-1; TRBD2 matches at 9 bases. The ends lost 7 bases at V and 4 bases at J; junction bases unmatched: 6. CDR1 SGDLS and CDR2 YYNGEE come from the germline V gene. The CDR3 sequence is 14 residues long. CDR3 coding DNA: TGTGCCAGCGGTGGCGGGAGGGCATACAATGAGCAGTTCTTC. It yields the protein CASGGGRAYNEQFF.

The chain combines TRBV27 with TRBJ2-3; D remains ambiguous. The CDR3 covers 13 residues. Germline lookup yields CDR1 MNHEY and CDR2 SMNVEV (reference sequence). V lost 6 bases to trimming and J lost 5 bases, with 12 bases between them. The DNA of the CDR3 is TGTGCCAGCAGCCGGGTGACGCAAGATACGCAGTATTTT. Protein sequence: CASSRVTQDTQYF.

The chain uses TRBV2 and TRBJ1-2; 10 positions agree with TRBD1. J gave up 6 bases and V 8 bases, and 15 bases lay outside the gene matches. The CDR3 has 16 residues. Germline-derived CDR1 and CDR2 are SNHLY and FYNNEI. The CDR3, as DNA: TGTGCCAGCGCGCTGCCCCCGGGACAGGGGCAGGATGGCTACACCTTC. It encodes CASALPPGQGQDGYTF.

The CDR3 DNA follows: TGCAGTGCTTGGCTAGACGGCGAGCAGTTCTTC. This codes for CSAWLDGEQFF. The V gene is TRBV20-1, the J gene TRBJ2-1; no clear D. Germline-derived CDR1 and CDR2 are DFQATT and SNEGSKA (reference sequence). The CDR3 consists of 11 residues. V was cut by 5 bases and J by 10 bases, with 12 bases left in between.

The chain links TRBV6-5 to TRBJ1-2, with D possibly matching TRBD1 (5 bases). This CDR3 is 14 amino acids long. Germline lookup yields CDR1 MNHEY and CDR2 SVGAGI. V was trimmed by 6 bases and J by 4 bases, leaving 15 bases between them. The CDR3 coding sequence is TGTGCCAGCAGGGAGGCGATCGGGGCCTATGGCTACACCTTC. Translation gives CASREAIGAYGYTF.

CDR3 amino acids: CASSPGSGRETQYF. CDR3 sequence (DNA): TGTGCCAGCAGCCCCGGTAGCGGGAGGGAGACCCAGTACTTC. The rearrangement links TRBV7-2 to TRBJ2-5; 10 bases are a match to TRBD2. Germline values: CDR1 SGHTA, CDR2 FQGNSA. This CDR3 region has 14 residues. The V gene end was trimmed by 5 bases and the J gene end by 5 bases; junction bases not matched to a gene: 5.

The gene calls are TRBV28 and TRBJ2-3; TRBD2 is a possible D gene (5 bases). The CDR3 spans 14 residues. From germline, CDR1 is MDHEN and CDR2 SYDVKM. The germline V and J ends were trimmed by 3 bases and 2 bases, with 9 bases remaining between them. The CDR3 DNA reads as TGTGCCAGCAGTTTCGGGGTTATCACAGATACGCAGTATTTT. Translation: CASSFGVITDTQYF.

This chain links TRBV29-1 with TRBJ2-1; D ambiguous. Germline V lookup: CDR1 SQVTM, CDR2 ANQGSEA. This CDR3 contains 13 residues. V shed 2 bases and J shed 8 bases, with 13 bases lying between them. CDR3 protein: CSVEKATGDEQFF. CDR3 nucleotide sequence: TGCAGCGTTGAAAAGGCAACGGGCGATGAGCAGTTCTTC.

The chain recombines TRBV5-1 with TRBJ2-1; 7 bases are a match to TRBD1. J gave up 8 bases and V 6 bases, and 17 bases lay outside the gene matches. There are 16 residues in the CDR3. The germline V gene encodes CDR1 SGHRS and CDR2 YFSETQ. CDR3 residues: CASTTSTTDRAHEQFF. The DNA of the CDR3 is TGCGCCAGCACAACTTCCACAACCGACAGGGCTCATGAGCAGTTCTTC.

This chain uses TRBV29-1 with TRBJ1-1; unclear D gene. This CDR3 is built from 10 residues. Germline loops: CDR1 SQVTM, CDR2 ANQGSEA. V gave up 4 bases and J gave up 6 bases, with 6 bases separating them. CDR3 nucleotide sequence: TGCAGCGTTGGAAGAGCTGAAGCTTTCTTT. Amino acids: CSVGRAEAFF.

The V and J genes are TRBV5-1 and TRBJ1-5; D gene uncertain. Trimming left V 1 base short and J 3 bases short, with 11 bases between. The CDR3 is 15 residues long. Germline V gene data show CDR1 as SGHRS and CDR2 as YFSETQ. The CDR3 sequence: CASSLTPGDNQPQHF. CDR3 sequence (DNA): TGCGCCAGCAGCTTGACCCCGGGCGACAATCAGCCCCAGCATTTT.

The chain employs TRBV4-1 and TRBJ2-7, with 8 bases that match TRBD2. J gave up 2 bases and V 2 bases, and 5 bases lay outside the gene matches. CDR1 and CDR2 from the germline V gene are MGHRA and YSYEKL. CDR3 length: 15 residues. The CDR3 region is CASSQSSGAAYEQYF. The CDR3 bases are TGCGCCAGCAGCCAAAGTAGCGGGGCAGCCTACGAGCAGTACTTC.

The chain links TRBV4-1 to TRBJ2-2; 8 nucleotides align to TRBD2. V trimming: 0 bases; J trimming: 8 bases; junction bases outside the gene matches: 23. The CDR3 covers 21 residues. Germline assignment: CDR1 MGHRA and CDR2 YSYEKL. The CDR3 loop is CASSQDQTSAIITTRPGELFF. The CDR3 bases are TGCGCCAGCAGCCAAGATCAGACTAGCGCGATTATAACGACCCGACCTGGGGAGCTGTTTTTT.

The chain uses TRBV7-2 and TRBJ2-5, with 7 bases fitting TRBD1. V lost 2 bases, J lost 2 bases, and 5 bases stayed unmatched. Germline CDR1 SGHTA, CDR2 FQGNSA. CDR3 length: 15 residues. The CDR3 DNA follows: TGTGCCAGCAGCTTATTCTCGGGACAGCAAGAGACCCAGTACTTC. It specifies CASSLFSGQQETQYF.

The rearrangement uses TRBV19 and TRBJ1-2, with D maybe TRBD1 (5 bases). Germline V gives CDR1 LNHDA, CDR2 SQIVND (reference sequence). Trimming shortened V by 6 bases and J by 3 bases, and 17 bases separated the two germline ends. CDR3 size: 15 residues. The CDR3 loop is CASRRRGRNDYGYTF. The CDR3 DNA reads TGTGCCAGTAGGCGAAGGGGTAGAAATGACTATGGCTACACCTTC.

The chain is built from TRBV10-2 and TRBJ2-5, with 8 nucleotides matching TRBD2. Germline trimming cut 2 bases from V and 7 bases from J; bases unmatched to any gene: 6. The CDR3 extends over 14 amino acids. Looked up from germline, CDR1 is WSHSY and CDR2 is SAAADI. Here the CDR3 DNA reads TGCGCCAGCAGTGAGGTCTTAGCGGGGAGGACCCAGTACTTC. Translation gives CASSEVLAGRTQYF.

This clone was seen more than once but under ten times. CDR3 loop: CSVDEGQSWRYTF. DNA of the CDR3: TGCAGCGTTGACGAAGGGCAGAGTTGGCGCTACACCTTC. This sequence joins TRBV29-1 and TRBJ1-2; no firm D call. V lost 3 bases and J 9 bases, leaving 17 bases between the germline ends. Germline V gene sequence: CDR1 SQVTM, CDR2 ANQGSEA. This CDR3 contains 13 residues.

This clone came up a few times. The J gene is TRBJ2-3, the V gene TRBV7-3; 14 bases match TRBD2. Germline V gene data show CDR1 as SGHTA and CDR2 as FQGTGA. V gave up 5 bases and J gave up 4 bases; unmatched junction bases: 11. CDR3 size: 18 residues. In nucleotides, the CDR3 is TGTGCCAGCAGCCCGGGACTAGCGGGAGTGGGTTACGCAGATACGCAGTATTTT. The encoded protein is CASSPGLAGVGYADTQYF. Supplemented by reference TRBV7-3 and TRBJ2-3, the full variable domain reads GAGVSQTPSNKVTEKGKYVELRCDPISGHTALYWYRQSLGQGPEFLIYFQGTGAADDSGLPNDRFFAVRPEGSVSTLKIQRTERGDSAVYLCASSPGLAGVGYADTQYFGPGTRLTVL.

CDR3 coding DNA: TGTGCCAGCTCACCACTGGGCAATGAAGCTTTCTTT. Translating gives CASSPLGNEAFF. The V call is TRBV18, the J call TRBJ1-1, with D hard to call. There are 12 residues in the CDR3. Germline V gene lookup returns CDR1 KGHSH and CDR2 LQKENI. Trimming removed 1 base at V and 7 bases at J, with 7 bases between. The full variable domain, rest sourced from reference TRBV18 and TRBJ1-1, is NAGVMQNPRHLVRRRGQEARLRCSPMKGHSHVYWYRQLPEEGLKFMVYLQKENIIDESGMPKERFSAEFPKEGPSILRIQQVVRGDSAAYFCASSPLGNEAFFGQGTRLTVV.

V usage is TRBV9 and J usage is TRBJ2-3; possibly TRBD2 for D (6 bases). V was clipped by 0 bases and J by 2 bases, with 10 bases between them. The germline V gene encodes CDR1 SGDLS and CDR2 YYNGEE. CDR3 length: 15 residues. The DNA for the CDR3 is TGTGCCAGCAGCGTAGGGACTATCCTCACAGATACGCAGTATTTT. This encodes CASSVGTILTDTQYF.

This chain joins TRBV9 and TRBJ2-5, with a tentative D call TRBD2 (5 bases). Deletions cut 6 bases from V and 1 base from J, with 16 bases between. This CDR3 comprises 15 residues. Per the germline V gene, CDR1 is SGDLS and CDR2 is YYNGEE. The CDR3 DNA reads as TGTGCCAGCAATCCCGATGGACTCGCCCAAGAGACCCAGTACTTC. The encoded protein is CASNPDGLAQETQYF.

The CDR3 nucleotides are TGTGCCAGCAGCCAAAACCGAGGACTAGCGGGAGGCAATGAGCAGTTCTTC. It yields the protein CASSQNRGLAGGNEQFF. V and J are TRBV27 and TRBJ2-1, with TRBD2 matching over 14 bases. J lost 6 bases, V lost 6 bases, and 10 bases had no gene match. This CDR3 is 17 amino acids long. Germline CDR1 reads MNHEY; CDR2 reads SMNVEV (reference sequence).

The chain is built from TRBV18 and TRBJ1-1; tentatively, D is TRBD1 (6 bases). CDR3 size: 15 residues. Deletions cut 6 bases from V and 2 bases from J, with 16 bases between. CDR1 is KGHSH, CDR2 LQKENI, per germline. The CDR3 loop reads CASSGGDKLNTEAFF. CDR3 nucleotides: TGTGCCAGCTCGGGGGGGGACAAACTAAACACTGAAGCTTTCTTT.